This T cell receptor (beta chain) derives from a study of blood T cell repertoires in COVID-19. Study in general: Spain, Italy and the United States supplied samples that represented acute and convalescent COVID-19. The cDNA or gDNA used as material had been derived from T cells, B-cell-depleted T cells, or PBMCs.

Original analysis: It was from reference gene primer amplification that nucleated cell counts were estimated. Assay used: immunoSEQ multiplex PCR; TCRdb lists only in-frame clones, some missing. The V and J calls and clone size are taken from that table; D and trimming were inferred from the DNA. The table has hundreds of thousands of clones, about 88% seen once. The CDR3 is made up of 14 amino acids. The germline V gene has CDR1 KGHSH and CDR2 LQKENI. V lost 1 base and J lost 5; bases outside the gene matches: 4. The sequenced material came from peripheral blood. The receptor's source is a man aged 70 or older with acute or convalescent COVID-19. The rearrangement links TRBV18 to TRBJ2-5; TRBD2 aligns across 7 bases. The CDR3: CASSPQASGETQYF. CDR3 sequence (DNA): TGTGCCAGCTCACCACAGGCTAGCGGTGAGACCCAGTACTTC. Variable domain in full (rest from reference TRBV18 and TRBJ2-5): NAGVMQNPRHLVRRRGQEARLRCSPMKGHSHVYWYRQLPEEGLKFMVYLQKENIIDESGMPKERFSAEFPKEGPSILRIQQVVRGDSAAYFCASSPQASGETQYFGPGTRLLVL.